Shown below are 30 T cell receptor beta chains from a single sample sequenced in a study of blood T cell repertoires in COVID-19. Produced via immunoSEQ multiplex PCR; TCRdb's table is partial and in-frame only. The sample has some 150,000 clones; approximately 88% are singletons. The source material was peripheral blood. These receptor sequences come from a human donor in a cohort sampled during active COVID-19.

The V call is TRBV28, the J call TRBJ2-7; the match to TRBD1 covers 10 bases. The V and J ends lost 3 bases and 0 bases, in that order; junction bases with no gene match: 11. Germline V gene lookup returns CDR1 MDHEN and CDR2 SYDVKM. CDR3 length equals 18 residues. In DNA, the CDR3 is TGTGCCAGCAGTTTCTGGGCGAGGGACAGGGGCCTCTCCTACGAGCAGTACTTC. Translation: CASSFWARDRGLSYEQYF.

The chain is built from TRBV6-1 and TRBJ1-5; D not certain. This CDR3 has 16 residues. Deletions cut 4 bases from V and 0 bases from J, with 13 bases between. Germline assignment: CDR1 MNHNS and CDR2 SASEGT. CDR3 sequence reads: CASSGWGGSSNQPQHF. The DNA of the CDR3 is TGTGCCAGCAGTGGGTGGGGAGGGAGTAGCAATCAGCCCCAGCATTTT.

The chain joins TRBV30 to TRBJ1-2; 8 bases map to TRBD1. Germline assignment: CDR1 GTSNPN and CDR2 SVGIG (reference sequence). The CDR3 sequence is 14 residues long. V gave up 0 bases and J gave up 6 bases; unmatched junction bases: 6. CDR3 DNA sequence: TGTGCCTGGAGTGTTCAGGGGGCGCCAAATGGCTACACCTTC. The encoded protein is CAWSVQGAPNGYTF.

This chain uses TRBV5-1 with TRBJ2-3; 8 nucleotides align to TRBD1. This CDR3 spans 15 amino acids. Germline V CDR1 and CDR2: SGHRS, YFSETQ. J gave up 4 bases and V 3 bases, and 7 bases lay outside the gene matches. In DNA, the CDR3 is TGCGCCAGCAGCTCGGCGGGACAGGAGGCAGATACGCAGTATTTT. This codes for CASSSAGQEADTQYF.

The V and J genes are TRBV6-1 and TRBJ2-4; tentatively, D is TRBD2 (7 bases). With 2 bases removed from V and 9 bases from J, the gap between germline ends came to 14 bases. Germline CDR1 reads MNHNS; CDR2 reads SASEGT. The CDR3 is made up of 14 amino acids. In DNA, the CDR3 is TGTGCCAGCAGTGAAACTGCAGGGGAGGGCATTCAGTACTTC. The encoded protein is CASSETAGEGIQYF.

This clone appeared a single time. The chain links TRBV5-1 to TRBJ1-4; tentatively, D is TRBD1 (6 bases). V was shortened by 0 bases and J by 7 bases, with 10 bases between the two germline ends. CDR3 length equals 14 residues. Germline lookup yields CDR1 SGHRS and CDR2 YFSETQ. The CDR3 protein is CASSLEQGGEKLFF. For the CDR3, the DNA is TGCGCCAGCAGCTTGGAACAGGGCGGTGAAAAACTGTTTTTT.

The chain couples TRBV7-9 to TRBJ1-6; D perhaps matches TRBD1 (6 bases). The CDR3 extends over 14 amino acids. With 5 bases removed from V and 8 bases from J, the gap between germline ends came to 13 bases. The germline V gene has CDR1 SEHNR and CDR2 FQNEAQ (reference sequence). The CDR3: CASSQTGNHSPLHF. The CDR3, as DNA: TGTGCCAGCAGCCAAACAGGGAACCATTCACCCCTCCACTTT.

This sequence joins TRBV7-9 and TRBJ2-7; D may be TRBD1 (5 bases). This CDR3 has 14 amino acids. V was shortened by 1 base and J by 3 bases, with 10 bases between the two germline ends. Germline V gene lookup returns CDR1 SEHNR and CDR2 FQNEAQ (reference sequence). CDR3 nucleotide sequence: TGTGCCAGCAGCTTAGGCCCAGGGCTCTACGAGCAGTACTTC. Translating gives CASSLGPGLYEQYF.

The V gene is TRBV5-5, the J gene TRBJ2-1, with D possibly TRBD1 on 5 matching bases. The CDR3 runs to 14 residues. Germline CDR1 and CDR2: SGHKS and YYEKEE (reference sequence). The ends were cut back, 1 base at V and 7 bases at J, with 12 bases in the middle. CDR3 residues: CASSLSWGMNEQFF. CDR3 DNA sequence: TGTGCCAGCAGCTTGTCGTGGGGCATGAATGAGCAGTTCTTC. The full variable domain, its missing parts supplied by reference TRBV5-5 and TRBJ2-1, is DAGVTQSPTHLIKTRGQQVTLRCSPISGHKSVSWYQQVLGQGPQFIFQYYEKEERGRGNFPDRFSARQFPNYSSELNVNALLLGDSALYLCASSLSWGMNEQFFGPGTRLTVL.

The chain recombines TRBV20-1 with TRBJ1-2, with D hard to call. The V gene lost 5 bases and the J gene lost 2 bases, with 3 bases spanning the gap. CDR1 and CDR2 from the germline V gene are DFQATT and SNEGSKA (reference sequence). The CDR3 is 10 residues long. The CDR3 sequence: CSAPNYGYTF. Written as DNA, the CDR3 is TGCAGTGCTCCGAACTATGGCTACACCTTC.

The chain combines TRBV4-2 with TRBJ1-1; 8 nucleotides line up with TRBD1. Germline-derived CDR1 and CDR2 are LGHNA and YNFKEQ. This CDR3 region has 17 residues. The V segment lost 0 bases and the J segment 3 bases; nucleotides outside the gene matches: 9. CDR3 residues: CASSQETGTGRDTEAFF. The CDR3 DNA reads TGTGCCAGCAGCCAAGAAACAGGGACAGGAAGAGACACTGAAGCTTTCTTT.

This clone came up once. The chain joins TRBV11-3 to TRBJ2-1; D is undetermined. CDR3 length equals 15 residues. CDR1 SGHNT and CDR2 YENEEA come from the germline V gene. V lost 5 bases to trimming and J lost 0 bases, with 11 bases between them. In DNA, the CDR3 is TGTGCCAGCAGCCCCCAGGTGAGCTCCTACAATGAGCAGTTCTTC. This translates into CASSPQVSSYNEQFF.

This clone was observed a few times. This chain links TRBV7-3 with TRBJ2-1; D possibly corresponds to TRBD2 (6 bases). Germline assignment: CDR1 SGHTA and CDR2 FQGTGA. With 4 bases removed from V and 15 bases from J, the gap between germline ends came to 16 bases. The CDR3 has 12 residues. The CDR3, as DNA: TGTGCCAGCAGCTCCTCCTCCGGGACTCGGTTCTTC. Translation gives CASSSSSGTRFF.

This clone was counted at least ten times. The V call is TRBV28, the J call TRBJ2-7, with D tentatively TRBD1 (6 bases). Trimming took off 4 bases at V and 3 bases at J, with 22 bases between the two ends. Germline CDR1 MDHEN, CDR2 SYDVKM. This CDR3 is built from 17 residues. CDR3 in DNA: TGTGCCAGCAGTTCGAGTTTTTTGCAGGGGATGAGCTACGAGCAGTACTTC. It codes for CASSSSFLQGMSYEQYF.

V gene TRBV15 combines with J gene TRBJ1-5, with 10 bases that match TRBD1. The CDR3 spans 17 residues. Germline CDR1 LNHNV, CDR2 YYDKDF (reference sequence). J gave up 3 bases and V 2 bases, and 7 bases lay outside the gene matches. The CDR3 DNA follows: TGTGCCACCAGCAGATTGGACAGGGGGGAACCCAATCAGCCCCAGCATTTT. It translates to CATSRLDRGEPNQPQHF.

The chain uses TRBV29-1 and TRBJ1-4; no clear D gene. The ends were cut back, 6 bases at V and 8 bases at J, with 7 bases in the middle. The CDR3 covers 10 residues. CDR1 is SQVTM and CDR2 is ANQGSEA in the germline V gene. The CDR3 sequence: CSVQREKLFF. As DNA, the CDR3 is TGCAGCGTCCAGCGAGAAAAACTGTTTTTT.

This clone has only a few counts. The V gene is TRBV30, the J gene TRBJ2-2; weak D call: TRBD1 (6 bases). V lost 3 bases to trimming and J lost 0 bases, with 8 bases between them. Per the germline V gene, CDR1 is GTSNPN and CDR2 is SVGIG (reference sequence). This CDR3 comprises 14 residues. CDR3 in amino acids: CAWRGTTNTGELFF. CDR3 DNA: TGTGCCTGGAGGGGGACAACGAACACCGGGGAGCTGTTTTTT.

This clone was counted between two and nine times. The rearrangement links TRBV9 to TRBJ1-1, with 11 positions matching TRBD1. CDR1 is SGDLS, CDR2 YYNGEE, per germline. This CDR3 contains 14 residues. V shed 0 bases, J shed 7 bases, and the junction held 2 bases outside the gene matches. Here the CDR3 reads CASSVAGTGGEAFF. CDR3 in DNA: TGTGCCAGCAGCGTAGCGGGGACAGGGGGTGAAGCTTTCTTT.

The rearrangement joins TRBV6-5 to TRBJ1-3, with 8 bases identical to TRBD1. CDR1 and CDR2 (germline): MNHEY, SVGAGI. Trimming at V came to 0 bases and at J to 7 bases, leaving 8 bases not matched to a gene. This CDR3 contains 16 residues. The CDR3 DNA sequence: TGTGCCAGCAGTTACTCCTCGACAGGGGTACGGAACACCATATATTTT. This codes for CASSYSSTGVRNTIYF.

This sequence joins TRBV19 and TRBJ1-1, with D unresolved. This CDR3 spans 13 amino acids. Trimming removed 7 bases at V and 8 bases at J, with 17 bases between. Per germline, CDR1 LNHDA and CDR2 SQIVND (reference sequence). The CDR3 sequence is CASTEGAGREAFF. CDR3 DNA sequence: TGTGCCAGTACCGAGGGCGCCGGGAGAGAAGCTTTCTTT. Full variable domain (outside the CDR3, taken from reference TRBV19 and TRBJ1-1): DGGITQSPKYLFRKEGQNVTLSCEQNLNHDAMYWYRQDPGQGLRLIYYSQIVNDFQKGDIAEGYSVSREKKESFPLTVTSAQKNPTAFYLCASTEGAGREAFFGQGTRLTVV.

This clone has more than one count but fewer than ten. The rearrangement uses TRBV11-2 and TRBJ2-7; unclear D gene. The germline CDR1 and CDR2 sequences are SGHAT and FQNNGV. The CDR3 extends over 14 amino acids. The V and J ends lost 4 bases and 1 base respectively, with 11 bases between them. CDR3: CASSSPAGSYEQYF. CDR3 DNA: TGTGCCAGCAGCTCCCCTGCAGGATCCTACGAGCAGTACTTC. Complete variable domain (other parts from reference TRBV11-2 and TRBJ2-7): EAGVAQSPRYKIIEKRQSVAFWCNPISGHATLYWYQQILGQGPKLLIQFQNNGVVDDSQLPKDRFSAERLKGVDSTLKIQPAKLEDSAVYLCASSSPAGSYEQYFGPGTRLTVT.

V gene TRBV5-1 combines with J gene TRBJ1-5; possible D gene TRBD1, 6 bases. The CDR3 loop spans 15 amino acids. Germline assignment: CDR1 SGHRS and CDR2 YFSETQ. Trimming took off 0 bases at V and 4 bases at J, with 11 bases between the two ends. The CDR3 nucleotides are TGCGCCAGCAGCTTGGGGGGGCAAGGAAATCAGCCCCAGCATTTT. This sequence encodes CASSLGGQGNQPQHF.

The V and J genes are TRBV7-3 and TRBJ2-1, with a tentative D call TRBD1 (6 bases). The CDR3 spans 14 residues. CDR1 is SGHTA, CDR2 FQGTGA, per germline. Trimming pared 2 bases from V and 3 bases from J, leaving 8 bases between. The CDR3 bases are TGTGCCAGCAGCTTAGGGGGCGACTACAATGAGCAGTTCTTC. Residues: CASSLGGDYNEQFF.

J is TRBJ2-3 and V is TRBV7-2; tentative D call: TRBD2 (5 bases). The germline V and J ends were trimmed by 8 bases and 5 bases, with 8 bases remaining between them. The germline V gene has CDR1 SGHTA and CDR2 FQGNSA. This CDR3 region has 11 residues. The CDR3 reads CASQGRDTQYF. Here the CDR3 DNA reads TGTGCCAGCCAAGGGAGAGATACGCAGTATTTT.

The chain joins TRBV7-2 to TRBJ1-6; no clear D gene. Trimming took off 4 bases at V and 13 bases at J, with 8 bases between the two ends. This CDR3 has 11 residues. The V gene's germline CDR1 is SGHTA and CDR2 FQGNSA. The CDR3 sequence: CASSSGSPLHF. CDR3 coding DNA: TGTGCCAGCAGCTCGGGGAGTCCCCTCCACTTT.

The chain employs TRBV7-8 and TRBJ2-5; the match to TRBD1 covers 11 bases. The trim removed 5 bases at V and 5 bases at J, leaving 7 bases unmatched. The CDR3 contains 15 residues. Germline CDR1 and CDR2: SGHVS and FQNEAQ. CDR3 loop: CASSPGQGARETQYF. In DNA, the CDR3 is TGTGCCAGCAGCCCTGGACAGGGGGCGCGGGAGACCCAGTACTTC.

This clone occurred a few times. The chain recombines TRBV7-3 with TRBJ2-7, with 7 positions matching TRBD2. There are 14 residues in the CDR3. The germline CDR1 and CDR2 sequences are SGHTA and FQGTGA. The junction had 4 bases not matched to a gene; V was cut back by 0 bases and J by 5 bases. CDR3 bases: TGTGCCAGCAGCTTAACGGGGAGGGATGACGAGCAGTACTTC. Protein sequence: CASSLTGRDDEQYF.

Only one count was recorded for this clone. The V and J genes are TRBV5-1 and TRBJ2-1; D remains ambiguous. Germline loops: CDR1 SGHRS, CDR2 YFSETQ. This CDR3 is 17 amino acids long. Trimming took 0 bases from V and 0 from J, leaving 13 bases between them. CDR3 DNA: TGCGCCAGCAGCTTGGTTTCCGCGGCCAGCTCCTACAATGAGCAGTTCTTC. Protein: CASSLVSAASSYNEQFF.

V is TRBV5-4 and J is TRBJ2-1, with 7 bases matching TRBD2. Germline-derived CDR1 and CDR2 are SGHNT and YYREEE (reference sequence). This CDR3 region has 17 residues. The ends lost 1 base at V and 8 bases at J; junction bases unmatched: 15. CDR3 DNA sequence: TGTGCCAGCAGCTTGAATTCCGGCGGGAGTACGATCTATGAGCAGTTCTTC. It codes for CASSLNSGGSTIYEQFF. The full variable domain, completed using reference TRBV5-4 and TRBJ2-1, is ETGVTQSPTHLIKTRGQQVTLRCSSQSGHNTVSWYQQALGQGPQFIFQYYREEENGRGNFPPRFSGLQFPNYSSELNVNALELDDSALYLCASSLNSGGSTIYEQFFGPGTRLTVL.

The V and J genes are TRBV2 and TRBJ2-6; D is possibly TRBD2 (5 bases). Germline CDR1 SNHLY, CDR2 FYNNEI. V lost 8 bases to trimming and J lost 4 bases, with 15 bases between them. The CDR3 has 15 residues. The CDR3 loop reads CASCTASGGANVLTF. The CDR3 DNA follows: TGTGCCAGCTGCACTGCCTCGGGAGGGGCCAACGTCCTGACTTTC.